This T cell receptor (beta chain) was recovered during a study of PD-1 blockade in mismatch repair-deficient tumors. Across the whole study: Patients had eleven to twelve mismatch repair-deficient cancer types, all previously treated and progressing.

Of note for this clone: Antigen unknown.

Sequencing used immunoSEQ multiplex PCR; TCRdb keeps in-frame clones, though not all of them. The sample has over 30,000 clones, 80% seen once. V was shortened by 0 bases and J by 0 bases, with 13 bases between the two germline ends. The CDR3 runs 16 residues. Germline values: CDR1 SGHRS, CDR2 YFSETQ. Study findings and constraints: Rapid post-treatment expansion, then contraction, generally preceding radiologic response, marked tumor-resident clones.

Source: PBMCs, taken roughly 6 weeks after starting pembrolizumab. The receptor was isolated from an adult with mismatch repair-deficient cancer. The rearrangement uses TRBV5-1 and TRBJ2-7, with D perhaps TRBD1 (5 bases). The CDR3 DNA reads TGCGCCAGCAGCTTGGGGGTGACAGTATACTCCTACGAGCAGTACTTC. It codes for CASSLGVTVYSYEQYF.